One sample yielded the 4 T cell receptor beta chains listed below, sequenced in a study of blood T cells in healthy people across ages. Primed by a sample-barcoded 5' primer and a J-beta primer mix, a second PCR proceeded for about 7 to 11 cycles. Using its own MiXCR run on the 5' RACE reads, TCRdb lists one record per CDR3 protein. This sample has 850,000 to 950,000 distinct CDR3 sequences, with about 30% found just once. The source material was blood. These receptors were taken from an elderly woman in good health.

Concerning this clonotype itself: A much larger clone lies a single base off, so this may be a read error. The chain employs TRBV18 and TRBJ2-7; D is perhaps TRBD1 (5 bases). The CDR3 spans 15 residues. CDR1 KGHSH and CDR2 LQKENI come from the germline V gene. CDR3 sequence (DNA): TGTGTCAGCTCACCAACTTCCGCAGGGTCCTACGAGCAGTACTTC. Encoded protein: CVSSPTSAGSYEQYF.

In regard to this clonotype: This could be a read error, since a much larger clone is one nucleotide away. The chain has TRBV29-1 and TRBJ2-3; 7 positions match TRBD2. V dropped 7 bases and J dropped 4; count of bases not matched to a gene: 5. CDR1 and CDR2 (germline): SQVTM, ANQGSEA. The CDR3 runs 12 residues. The CDR3 here is CSGSTSPDTQYF. In DNA form, the CDR3 reads TGCAGCGGTTCGACTAGCCCAGATACGCAGTATTTT.

This clonotype has more than one count but fewer than ten. This rearrangement joins TRBV25-1 to TRBJ2-2, with TRBD1 matching 7 bases. Germline loops: CDR1 MGHDK, CDR2 SYGVNS. The CDR3 length is 15 residues. Unmatched junction bases numbered 3, after V lost 2 bases and J lost 3 bases. Here the CDR3 DNA reads TGTGCCAGCAGTGAAACGACAGGGTACACCGGGGAGCTGTTTTTT. Amino acids: CASSETTGYTGELFF. Full variable domain (missing parts from reference TRBV25-1 and TRBJ2-2): EADIYQTPRYLVIGTGKKITLECSQTMGHDKMYWYQQDPGMELHLIHYSYGVNSTEKGDLSSESTVSRIRTEHFPLTLESARPSHTSQYLCASSETTGYTGELFFGEGSRLTVL.

The chain uses TRBV2 and TRBJ1-5; D gene uncertain. This CDR3 spans 13 amino acids. Trimming removed 6 bases from V and 6 bases from J, with 12 bases in between. Per the germline V gene, CDR1 is SNHLY and CDR2 is FYNNEI. The DNA for the CDR3 is TGTGCCAGCAGCCAGGTTCTGGTTCAGCCCCAGCATTTT. Its translation is CASSQVLVQPQHF. Complete variable domain (other parts from reference TRBV2 and TRBJ1-5): EPEVTQTPSHQVTQMGQEVILRCVPISNHLYFYWYRQILGQKVEFLVSFYNNEISEKSEIFDDQFSVERPDGSNFTLKIRSTKLEDSAMYFCASSQVLVQPQHFGDGTRLSIL.